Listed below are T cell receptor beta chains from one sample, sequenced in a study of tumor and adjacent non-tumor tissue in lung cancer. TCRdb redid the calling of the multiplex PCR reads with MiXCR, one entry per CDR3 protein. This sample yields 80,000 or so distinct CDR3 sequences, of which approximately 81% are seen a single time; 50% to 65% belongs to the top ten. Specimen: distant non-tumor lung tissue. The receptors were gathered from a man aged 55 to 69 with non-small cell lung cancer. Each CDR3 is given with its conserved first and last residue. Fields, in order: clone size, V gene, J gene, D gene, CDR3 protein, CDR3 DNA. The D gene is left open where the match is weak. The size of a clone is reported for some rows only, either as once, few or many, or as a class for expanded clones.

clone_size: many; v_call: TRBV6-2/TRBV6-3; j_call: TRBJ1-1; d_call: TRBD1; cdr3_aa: CATTGTGLNTEAFF; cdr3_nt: TGTGCCACTACGGGGACAGGGCTTAACACTGAAGCTTTCTTT
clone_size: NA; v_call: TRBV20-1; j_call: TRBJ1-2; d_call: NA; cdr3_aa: CSARQGRSIPYGYTF; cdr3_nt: TGCAGTGCTAGACAGGGAAGGAGTATCCCCTATGGCTACACGTTC
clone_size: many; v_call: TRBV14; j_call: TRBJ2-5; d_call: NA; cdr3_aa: CASSQERGTLQETQYF; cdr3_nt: TGTGCCAGCAGCCAAGAACGGGGGACACTCCAAGAGACCCAGTACTTC
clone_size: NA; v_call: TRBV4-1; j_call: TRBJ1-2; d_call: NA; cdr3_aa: CASSPGGTWDYYGYTF; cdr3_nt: TGCGCCAGTAGCCCCGGTGGAACATGGGACTACTATGGTTACACCTTC
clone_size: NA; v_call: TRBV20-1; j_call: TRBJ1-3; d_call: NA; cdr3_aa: CSTRVIDAIYF; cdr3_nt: TGCAGTACTAGAGTCATAGACGCCATATATTTT
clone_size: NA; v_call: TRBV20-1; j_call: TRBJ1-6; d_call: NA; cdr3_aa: CNARDTGRYNSPLHF; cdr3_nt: TGCAATGCTAGAGATACGGGACGGTATAATTCGCCCCTCCACTTC
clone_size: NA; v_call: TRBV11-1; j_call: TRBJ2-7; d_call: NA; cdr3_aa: CASSLDRQHYEQYF; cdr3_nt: TGTGCCAGCAGCTTAGACAGGCAACACTACGAGCAGTATTTC
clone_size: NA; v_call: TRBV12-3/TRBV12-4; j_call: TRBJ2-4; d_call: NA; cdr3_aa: CANSLKFGQKNIQYF; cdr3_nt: TGCGCCAATAGTTTAAAGTTTGGACAGAAAAACATTCAGTACTTC
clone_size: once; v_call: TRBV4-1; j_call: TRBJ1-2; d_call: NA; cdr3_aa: CASSPGGTGHYYGYTF; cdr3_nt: TGCGCTAGTAGCCCCGGTGGAACAGGGCACTACTATGGCTACACCTTC
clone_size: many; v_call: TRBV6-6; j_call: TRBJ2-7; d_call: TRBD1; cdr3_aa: CASSYLAGGDEQYF; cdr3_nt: TGTGCCAGCAGTTACCTGGCAGGGGGTGACGAGCAGTACTTC
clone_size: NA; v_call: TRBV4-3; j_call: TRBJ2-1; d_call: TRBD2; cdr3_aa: CASSQGPAGGGLYNEQFF; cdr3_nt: TGCGCCAGCAGCCAAGGACCAGCGGGAGGAGGCCTCTACAATGAGCAGTTCTTC
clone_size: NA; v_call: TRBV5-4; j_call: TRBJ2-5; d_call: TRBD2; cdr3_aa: CASKRDYLHETQYF; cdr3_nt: TGTGCCAGCAAAAGGGACTACCTCCATGAGACCCAGTACTTC
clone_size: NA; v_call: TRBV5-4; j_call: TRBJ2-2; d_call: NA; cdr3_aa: CASSLSDLARELFF; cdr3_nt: TGTGCCAGCAGCTTGAGTGACCTAGCAAGGGAGCTGTTTTTT
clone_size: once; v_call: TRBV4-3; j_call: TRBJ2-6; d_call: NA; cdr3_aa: CASSREAVSGANVLNF; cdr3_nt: TGTGCCAGCAGCCGAGAGGCGGTGTCTGGGGCCAACGTCCTGAATTTC
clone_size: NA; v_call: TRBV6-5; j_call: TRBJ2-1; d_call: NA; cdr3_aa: CASSYWLRPSSYNGRFF; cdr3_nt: TGTGCCAGCAGTTACTGGCTCAGGCCGAGCTCCTACAATGGGCGGTTCTTC
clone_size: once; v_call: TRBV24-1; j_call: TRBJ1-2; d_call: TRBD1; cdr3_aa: CTTSDLDRDDGYGYTF; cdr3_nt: TGTACCACCAGTGATCTGGACAGGGATGATGGCTATGGCTACACCTTC
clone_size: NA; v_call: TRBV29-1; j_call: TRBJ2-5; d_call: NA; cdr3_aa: CSVAAGEIQYF; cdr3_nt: TGCAGCGTCGCAGCCGGGGAGATCCAGTACTTC
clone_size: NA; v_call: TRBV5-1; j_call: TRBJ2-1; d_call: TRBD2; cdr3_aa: CASSLGLGDYSSYNEQFF; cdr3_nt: TGCGCCAGCAGTTTGGGGCTAGGGGACTACAGCTCCTACAATGAGCAGTTCTTC
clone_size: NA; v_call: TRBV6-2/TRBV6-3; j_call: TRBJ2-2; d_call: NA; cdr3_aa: CTSSSETIFWDLFF; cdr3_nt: TGTACCAGTTCTAGCGAGACGATTTTTTGGGACCTGTTTTTT
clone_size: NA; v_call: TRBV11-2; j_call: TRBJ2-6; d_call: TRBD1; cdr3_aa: CASSLVPKDRPSGDIILTF; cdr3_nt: TGTGCCAGCAGCTTAGTTCCAAAGGACAGGCCCTCTGGGGACATCATCCTGACTTTC
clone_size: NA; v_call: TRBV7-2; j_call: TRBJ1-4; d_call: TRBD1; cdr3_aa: CASSLRGVGGAGGEKLFF; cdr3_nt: TGTGCCAGCAGCTTGAGGGGAGTCGGGGGCGCAGGGGGTGAAAAACTGTTTTTT
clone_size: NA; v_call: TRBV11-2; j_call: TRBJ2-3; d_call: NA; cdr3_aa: CASSVFQAVADMQYF; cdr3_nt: TGTGCCAGCAGCGTTTTCCAAGCGGTGGCAGATATGCAGTATTTT
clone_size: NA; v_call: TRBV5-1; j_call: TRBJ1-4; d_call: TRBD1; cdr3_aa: CSSSSDSGTGGGGKLFF; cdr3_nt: TGCTCCAGCAGCTCGGATTCCGGGACAGGGGGAGGTGGAAAACTGTTTTTT
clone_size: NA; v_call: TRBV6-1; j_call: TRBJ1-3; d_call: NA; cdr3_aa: CASWTSRNSIYF; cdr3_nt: TGTGCAAGCTGGACGAGCCGAAACAGCATATATTTT
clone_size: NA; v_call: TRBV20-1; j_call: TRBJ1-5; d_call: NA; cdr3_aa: CRARDQRANQPQHF; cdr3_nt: TGCAGAGCTAGAGATCAAAGGGCTAATCAGCCTCAGCATTTT
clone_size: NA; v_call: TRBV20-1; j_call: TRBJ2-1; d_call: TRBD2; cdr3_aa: CSVGTSGSLNEQFF; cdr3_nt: TGCAGTGTAGGGACTAGCGGGAGTCTTAATGAGCAGTTCTTC
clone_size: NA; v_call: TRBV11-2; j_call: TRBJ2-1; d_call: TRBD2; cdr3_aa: CASSFKREYGEQFF; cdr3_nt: TGTGCCAGCAGCTTCAAGCGGGAGTACGGTGAGCAGTTCTTC
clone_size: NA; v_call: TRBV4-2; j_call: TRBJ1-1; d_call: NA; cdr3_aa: CASSRVQRSRNTEAFF; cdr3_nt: TGTGCCAGCAGCCGAGTTCAGAGGTCTAGAAACACTGAGGCTTTCTTT
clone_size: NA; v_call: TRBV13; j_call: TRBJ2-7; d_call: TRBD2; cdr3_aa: CGSSVGTSLGDEQYF; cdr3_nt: TGTGGCAGCAGCGTAGGGACTAGCTTAGGCGACGAGCAGTACTTC
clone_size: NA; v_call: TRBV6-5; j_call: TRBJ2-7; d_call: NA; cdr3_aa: CASTTGGGVYEQYF; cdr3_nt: TGTGCCAGCACTACAGGAGGGGGGGTGTACGAGCAGTACTTC
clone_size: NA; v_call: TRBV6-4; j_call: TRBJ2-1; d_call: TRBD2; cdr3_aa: CASSDSVTSFNEQFF; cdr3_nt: TGTGCCAGCAGTGACTCGGTGACTAGCTTCAATGAGCAGTTCTTC
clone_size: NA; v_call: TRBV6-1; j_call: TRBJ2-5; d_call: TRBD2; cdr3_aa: CVSRKGLAGKDQETQYF; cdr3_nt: TGTGTCAGCAGAAAGGGACTAGCGGGAAAGGATCAAGAGACCCAGTACTTC
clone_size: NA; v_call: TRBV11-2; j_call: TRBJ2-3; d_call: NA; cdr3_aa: CASSKIGGDSGDKQYF; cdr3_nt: TGTGCCAGCAGCAAAATTGGGGGCGATAGCGGAGATAAGCAGTATTTT
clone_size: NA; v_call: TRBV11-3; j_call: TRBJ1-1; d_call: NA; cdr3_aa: CASSPTPGQLNSEAFF; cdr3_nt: TGTGCCAGCAGCCCTACCCCGGGACAACTGAACAGTGAAGCTTTCTTT